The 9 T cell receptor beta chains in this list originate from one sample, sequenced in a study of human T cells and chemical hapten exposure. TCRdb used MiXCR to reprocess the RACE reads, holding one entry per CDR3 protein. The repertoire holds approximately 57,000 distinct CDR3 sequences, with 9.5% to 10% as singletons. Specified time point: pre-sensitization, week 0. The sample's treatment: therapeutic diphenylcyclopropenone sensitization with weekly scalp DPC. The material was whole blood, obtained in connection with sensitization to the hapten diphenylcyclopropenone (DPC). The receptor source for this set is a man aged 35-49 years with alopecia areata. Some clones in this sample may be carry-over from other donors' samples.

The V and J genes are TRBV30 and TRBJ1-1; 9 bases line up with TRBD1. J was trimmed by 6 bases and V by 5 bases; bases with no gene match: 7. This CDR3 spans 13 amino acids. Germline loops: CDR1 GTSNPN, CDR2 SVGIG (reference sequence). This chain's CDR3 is CAWYRGLGAEAFF. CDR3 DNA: TGTGCCTGGTACAGGGGGCTCGGGGCTGAAGCTTTCTTT.

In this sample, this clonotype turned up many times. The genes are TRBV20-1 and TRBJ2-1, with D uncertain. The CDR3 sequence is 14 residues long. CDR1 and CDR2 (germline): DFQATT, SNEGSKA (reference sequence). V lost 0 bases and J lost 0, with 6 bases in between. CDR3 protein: CSARDPGSYNEQFF. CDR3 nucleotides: TGCAGTGCTAGAGATCCCGGCTCCTACAATGAGCAGTTCTTC.

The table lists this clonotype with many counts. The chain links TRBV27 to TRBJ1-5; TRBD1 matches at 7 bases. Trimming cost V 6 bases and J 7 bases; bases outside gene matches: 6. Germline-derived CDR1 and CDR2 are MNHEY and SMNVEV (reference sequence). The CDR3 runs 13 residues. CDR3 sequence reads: CASSITGDQPQHF. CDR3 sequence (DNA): TGTGCCAGCAGCATAACAGGGGACCAGCCCCAGCATTTT.

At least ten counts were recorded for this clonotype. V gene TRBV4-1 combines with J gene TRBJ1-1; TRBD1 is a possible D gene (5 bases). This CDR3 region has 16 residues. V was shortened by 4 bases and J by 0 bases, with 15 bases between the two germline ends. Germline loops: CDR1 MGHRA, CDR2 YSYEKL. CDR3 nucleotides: TGCGCCAGCAGCCGAGACCGACAGAGAGTGAACACTGAAGCTTTCTTT. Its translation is CASSRDRQRVNTEAFF.

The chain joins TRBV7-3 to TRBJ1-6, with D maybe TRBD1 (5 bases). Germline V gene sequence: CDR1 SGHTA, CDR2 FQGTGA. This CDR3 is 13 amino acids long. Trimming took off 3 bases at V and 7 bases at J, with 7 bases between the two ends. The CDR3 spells CASSFGGNSPLHF. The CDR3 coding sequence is TGTGCCAGCAGCTTCGGGGGGAATTCACCCCTCCACTTT. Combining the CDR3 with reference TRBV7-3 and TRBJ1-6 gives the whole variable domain GAGVSQTPSNKVTEKGKYVELRCDPISGHTALYWYRQSLGQGPEFLIYFQGTGAADDSGLPNDRFFAVRPEGSVSTLKIQRTERGDSAVYLCASSFGGNSPLHFGNGTRLTVT.

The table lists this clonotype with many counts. The CDR3 sequence is CASSPNLKGNEQFF. CDR3 in DNA: TGTGCCAGCAGCCCTAATCTTAAAGGGAATGAGCAGTTCTTC. V usage is TRBV7-8 and J usage is TRBJ2-1; D is unresolved. Trimming shortened V by 5 bases and J by 7 bases, and 15 bases separated the two germline ends. The CDR3 loop spans 14 amino acids. CDR1 is SGHVS and CDR2 is FQNEAQ in the germline V gene.

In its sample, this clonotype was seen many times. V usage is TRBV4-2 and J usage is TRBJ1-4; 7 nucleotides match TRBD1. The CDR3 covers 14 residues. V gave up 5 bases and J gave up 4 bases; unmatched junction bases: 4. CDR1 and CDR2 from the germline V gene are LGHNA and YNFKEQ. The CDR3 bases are TGTGCCAGCAGCGAGGACAGGAGTAATGAAAAACTGTTTTTT. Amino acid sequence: CASSEDRSNEKLFF.

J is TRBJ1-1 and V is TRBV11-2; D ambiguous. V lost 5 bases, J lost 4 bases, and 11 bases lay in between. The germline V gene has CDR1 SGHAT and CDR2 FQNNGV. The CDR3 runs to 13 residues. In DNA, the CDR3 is TGTGCCAGCAGCCGCGAGGAGGCCACTGAAGCTTTCTTT. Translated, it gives CASSREEATEAFF.

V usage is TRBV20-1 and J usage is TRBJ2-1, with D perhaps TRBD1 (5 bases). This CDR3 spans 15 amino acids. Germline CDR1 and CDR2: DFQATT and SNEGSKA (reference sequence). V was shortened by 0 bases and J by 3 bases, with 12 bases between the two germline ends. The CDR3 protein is CSARDLVDNYNEQFF. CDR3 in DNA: TGCAGTGCTAGAGATTTGGTGGACAACTACAATGAGCAGTTCTTC.